The 26 T cell receptor beta chains in this list originate from one sample, sequenced in a study of blood T cell repertoires in COVID-19. TCRdb keeps only in-frame clones here, not all; method: immunoSEQ multiplex PCR. The data show 140,000 to 150,000 clones, over 70% seen once. The sample comprised peripheral blood. Every receptor here comes from a man in his fifties with active or convalescent COVID-19.

The gene calls are TRBV13 and TRBJ2-2, with TRBD1 matching over 8 bases. The CDR3 is made up of 14 amino acids. V was pared by 2 bases and J by 7 bases, with 3 bases of the junction left unmatched. Germline V gene lookup returns CDR1 PRHDT and CDR2 FYEKMQ (reference sequence). CDR3 sequence reads: CASSLRTGIGELFF. Written as DNA, the CDR3 is TGTGCCAGCAGCTTAAGGACAGGGATCGGGGAGCTGTTTTTT.

V is TRBV3-1 (or the pseudogene TRBV3-2) and J is TRBJ1-3, with a weak D call TRBD1 (5 bases). Per germline, CDR1 LGHDT and CDR2 YNNKEL (reference sequence). V lost 4 bases and J lost 4, with 14 bases in between. The CDR3 is made up of 15 amino acids. The CDR3 nucleotides are TGTGCCAGCAGCCGAGGACAACAGGCGGGAAACACCATATATTTT. It specifies CASSRGQQAGNTIYF.

This rearrangement joins TRBV6-6 to TRBJ2-5; 7 bases line up with TRBD1. The CDR3 is made up of 15 amino acids. The ends lost 2 bases at V and 1 base at J; junction bases unmatched: 4. Germline values: CDR1 MNHNY, CDR2 SVGAGI (reference sequence). The CDR3 reads CASSYPGQTQETQYF. As DNA, the CDR3 is TGTGCCAGCAGTTACCCGGGACAGACCCAAGAGACCCAGTACTTC.

The rearrangement joins TRBV28 to TRBJ2-7, with D tentatively TRBD1 (6 bases). This CDR3 has 12 residues. Trimming left V 7 bases short and J 6 bases short, with 13 bases between. CDR1 MDHEN and CDR2 SYDVKM come from the germline V gene. Here the CDR3 reads CASNQDRGEQYF. The CDR3 nucleotides read TGTGCCAGCAATCAGGACAGAGGCGAGCAGTACTTC.

V and J are TRBV3-1 (or the pseudogene TRBV3-2) and TRBJ2-5; tentative D call: TRBD2 (5 bases). The CDR3 sequence is 13 residues long. Germline V lookup: CDR1 LGHDT, CDR2 YNNKEL (reference sequence). Trimming took off 2 bases at V and 5 bases at J, with 9 bases between the two ends. The CDR3 DNA reads TGTGCCAGCAGCCAACGGGGAATGGAGACCCAGTACTTC. Translated: CASSQRGMETQYF.

The chain recombines TRBV4-2 with TRBJ1-6; 7 positions match TRBD1. Germline V CDR1 and CDR2: LGHNA, YNFKEQ. The CDR3 runs to 15 residues. V trimming: 7 bases; J trimming: 6 bases; junction bases outside the gene matches: 9. CDR3 in amino acids: CASNGRPGGNSPLHF. CDR3 nucleotide sequence: TGTGCCAGCAATGGCCGGCCAGGGGGTAATTCACCCCTCCACTTT.

The chain couples TRBV7-3 to TRBJ2-7; perhaps TRBD2 as D (5 bases). The CDR3 consists of 14 residues. Germline CDR1 SGHTA, CDR2 FQGTGA. The ends were cut back, 2 bases at V and 1 base at J, with 9 bases in the middle. CDR3 in amino acids: CASSLSGLSYEQYF. In DNA form, the CDR3 reads TGTGCCAGCAGCTTATCGGGGTTATCCTACGAGCAGTACTTC.

Comment on this clone: Other DNA sequences within the sample encode an identical CDR3. This chain connects TRBV3-1 (or the pseudogene TRBV3-2) to TRBJ1-3; no clear D. Germline CDR1 reads LGHDT; CDR2 reads YNNKEL (reference sequence). Trimming stripped 3 bases from V and 3 bases from J, with 9 bases between. The CDR3 contains 14 residues. The chain's CDR3 is CASSHRGDGNTIYF. The CDR3 nucleotides read TGTGCCAGCAGCCACCGCGGGGATGGAAACACCATATATTTT.

Notes on this clone: At one boundary the junction diverges from the germline segment, which might be a read error. V gene TRBV6-5 combines with J gene TRBJ2-1; 8 bases fit TRBD1. This CDR3 is 14 amino acids long. Germline V gene lookup returns CDR1 MNHEY and CDR2 SVGAGI. CDR3 protein: CASKLDRVSTEEFF. The CDR3 nucleotides read TGTGCCAGCAAGTTGGACAGGGTGTCTACTGAGGAGTTCTTC.

The count of this clone is one. The chain couples TRBV19 to TRBJ2-6; TRBD2 is a possible D gene (6 bases). Germline CDR1 LNHDA, CDR2 SQIVND (reference sequence). V gave up 4 bases and J gave up 4 bases, with 11 bases separating them. CDR3 length: 15 amino acids. The CDR3: CASSTGDWGANVLTF. The DNA of the CDR3 is TGTGCCAGTAGTACGGGAGATTGGGGGGCCAACGTCCTGACTTTC.

This rearrangement joins TRBV28 to TRBJ1-5, with D unclear. This CDR3 region has 14 residues. Trimming shortened V by 8 bases and J by 2 bases, and 13 bases separated the two germline ends. Germline lookup yields CDR1 MDHEN and CDR2 SYDVKM. CDR3 DNA: TGTGCCAGCTTGACACCCTGGGGCAATCAGCCCCAGCATTTT. It encodes CASLTPWGNQPQHF.

J is TRBJ2-2 and V is TRBV29-1; the D gene is possibly TRBD2 (7 bases). The V and J ends lost 6 bases and 0 bases respectively, with 14 bases between them. CDR1 SQVTM and CDR2 ANQGSEA come from the germline V gene. The CDR3 contains 15 residues. The CDR3 loop is CSVGGLGANTGELFF. DNA of the CDR3: TGCAGCGTGGGGGGGCTCGGGGCGAACACCGGGGAGCTGTTTTTT.

This chain uses TRBV19 with TRBJ2-2; possible D gene TRBD2, 6 bases. The CDR3 loop spans 17 amino acids. Looked up from germline, CDR1 is LNHDA and CDR2 is SQIVND (reference sequence). Trimming left V 5 bases short and J 3 bases short, with 19 bases between. CDR3: CASSPSWRVQDTGELFF. The CDR3 region has the DNA TGTGCCAGTAGTCCCTCCTGGAGGGTTCAGGACACCGGGGAGCTGTTTTTT.

The chain links TRBV28 to TRBJ2-1; no reliable D call. Germline CDR1 MDHEN, CDR2 SYDVKM. The CDR3 consists of 15 residues. The V gene lost 5 bases and the J gene lost 2 bases, with 13 bases spanning the gap. DNA for the CDR3: TGTGCCAGCAGTCGAAGTCTAGTCCCCTACAATGAGCAGTTCTTC. This codes for CASSRSLVPYNEQFF.

The gene calls are TRBV9 and TRBJ1-1, with TRBD1 matching over 8 bases. The J segment lost 4 bases and the V segment lost 3 bases, leaving 8 bases of the junction unmatched. There are 15 residues in the CDR3. CDR1 is SGDLS, CDR2 YYNGEE, per germline. CDR3 residues: CASSDPPTGGTEAFF. The CDR3 region has the DNA TGTGCCAGCAGCGATCCTCCTACAGGGGGCACTGAAGCTTTCTTT.

The V and J genes are TRBV28 and TRBJ2-1, with TRBD2 as a possible D gene (5 bases). This CDR3 region has 14 residues. The germline CDR1 and CDR2 sequences are MDHEN and SYDVKM. Trimming took off 8 bases at V and 5 bases at J, with 16 bases between the two ends. The CDR3 DNA sequence: TGTGCCAGCCCTCCCGCGGACTTAAACAATGAGCAGTTCTTC. Residues: CASPPADLNNEQFF.

This clone was seen a few times. The chain couples TRBV6-6 to TRBJ2-1; maybe TRBD2 (6 bases). Germline CDR1 reads MNHNY; CDR2 reads SVGAGI (reference sequence). Trimming took 2 bases from V and 9 from J, leaving 14 bases between them. The CDR3 spans 14 residues. The CDR3 is CASSYRESVSEQFF. The CDR3, as DNA: TGTGCCAGCAGTTACCGGGAGTCTGTGAGTGAGCAGTTCTTC.

The chain is built from TRBV4-2 and TRBJ2-3, with 9 bases that match TRBD1. CDR3 size: 17 residues. V gave up 0 bases and J gave up 3 bases; unmatched junction bases: 7. Germline loops: CDR1 LGHNA, CDR2 YNFKEQ. The CDR3: CASSQDSGQGRTDTQYF. In nucleotides, the CDR3 is TGTGCCAGCAGCCAAGATTCCGGACAGGGGCGGACAGATACGCAGTATTTT.

The chain joins TRBV3-1 (or the pseudogene TRBV3-2) to TRBJ2-5, with TRBD2 identical over 7 bases. The CDR3 is 14 amino acids. The V segment lost 0 bases and the J segment 4 bases; nucleotides outside the gene matches: 2. Germline CDR1 and CDR2: LGHDT and YNNKEL (reference sequence). The CDR3 sequence is CASSQDGRGETQYF. The DNA of the CDR3 is TGTGCCAGCAGCCAAGATGGGAGGGGAGAGACCCAGTACTTC.

The chain is built from TRBV5-1 and TRBJ2-1, with 10 bases aligning to TRBD2. The germline CDR1 and CDR2 sequences are SGHRS and YFSETQ. The CDR3 is 15 residues long. After removal of 4 bases from V and 2 bases from J, the junction contained 3 bases not matched to a gene. In DNA form, the CDR3 reads TGCGCCAGCAGCGAGAGCGGGAGGGCCTACAATGAGCAGTTCTTC. This gives the protein CASSESGRAYNEQFF.

This CDR3 reads CASSLVGSGSGGTQYF. CDR3 DNA: TGTGCCAGCAGTTTAGTCGGTAGCGGGAGTGGAGGGACCCAGTACTTC. The J gene is TRBJ2-5, the V gene TRBV27; 9 bases fit TRBD2. J was trimmed by 7 bases and V by 2 bases; bases with no gene match: 11. The CDR3 has 16 amino acids. Germline CDR1 MNHEY, CDR2 SMNVEV (reference sequence).

On this clone: The sample holds other DNA sequences that translate to the same CDR3. J is TRBJ2-7 and V is TRBV13; D is perhaps TRBD1 (6 bases). CDR1 and CDR2 from the germline V gene are PRHDT and FYEKMQ (reference sequence). This CDR3 is 12 amino acids long. Trimming shortened V by 5 bases and J by 4 bases, and 9 bases separated the two germline ends. The chain's CDR3 is CASSARGYEQYF. The CDR3 nucleotides read TGTGCCAGCAGCGCCAGGGGATACGAGCAGTACTTC.

The chain combines TRBV25-1 with TRBJ1-2, with D unclear. Germline values: CDR1 MGHDK, CDR2 SYGVNS. The CDR3 runs to 15 residues. V shed 1 base and J shed 3 bases, with 12 bases lying between them. The CDR3 spells CASSELGLRDYGYTF. CDR3 DNA sequence: TGTGCCAGCAGTGAATTAGGACTTCGGGACTATGGCTACACCTTC.

The chain combines TRBV5-1 with TRBJ2-7; the match to TRBD1 covers 7 bases. Unmatched junction bases numbered 6, after V lost 4 bases and J lost 2 bases. The CDR3 is 14 residues long. Germline V gene sequence: CDR1 SGHRS, CDR2 YFSETQ. For the CDR3, the DNA is TGCGCCAGCAGCCTGCCGGGACAGCCCTACGAGCAGTACTTC. Encoded protein: CASSLPGQPYEQYF.

The CDR3, as DNA: TGTGCCAGCAGTTTATGGGAGGGGGCCATCAACGAGCAGTACTTC. It yields the protein CASSLWEGAINEQYF. The chain joins TRBV28 to TRBJ2-7; maybe TRBD1 (7 bases). The germline CDR1 and CDR2 sequences are MDHEN and SYDVKM. The V and J ends lost 0 bases and 5 bases respectively, with 14 bases between them. The CDR3 is made up of 15 amino acids.

The chain employs TRBV6-5 and TRBJ1-5; 7 bases agree with TRBD1. This CDR3 is 14 amino acids long. Germline V gives CDR1 MNHEY, CDR2 SVGAGI. The J segment lost 0 bases and the V segment lost 8 bases, leaving 4 bases of the junction unmatched. The CDR3 sequence is CASGGTASNQPQHF. CDR3 DNA: TGTGCCAGCGGAGGGACAGCTAGCAATCAGCCCCAGCATTTT.